Listed here are 10 T cell receptor beta chains from one sample, sequenced in a study of human T cells and chemical hapten exposure. Time point here: patch test 2, 6 weeks after DPC sensitization. As to treatment: therapeutic diphenylcyclopropenone sensitization with weekly scalp DPC. TCRdb independently ran MiXCR on the RACE reads; one entry per CDR3 protein. The sample lists about 400,000 distinct CDR3 sequences, roughly 6.3% occurring once. The starting material was whole blood, obtained in connection with sensitization to the hapten diphenylcyclopropenone (DPC). These receptors were taken from a woman aged 18-30 years with alopecia areata. Some clones in this sample may be carry-over from other donors' samples.

This chain joins TRBV7-9 and TRBJ2-2; 14 bases are shared with TRBD2. J lost 5 bases, V lost 5 bases, and 4 bases had no gene match. There are 16 residues in the CDR3. CDR1 is SEHNR, CDR2 FQNEAQ, per germline (reference sequence). CDR3 DNA sequence: TGTGCCAGCAGCGCGGGACTAGCGGGGGAGACCGGGGAGCTGTTTTTT. Translation: CASSAGLAGETGELFF.

The chain has TRBV9 and TRBJ2-1; D is ambiguous. V was cut by 2 bases and J by 6 bases, with 15 bases left in between. There are 15 residues in the CDR3. Germline loops: CDR1 SGDLS, CDR2 YYNGEE. The CDR3 is CASSVGLVPPNEQFF. The CDR3 nucleotides are TGTGCCAGCAGCGTCGGTTTAGTGCCCCCCAATGAGCAGTTCTTC.

This clonotype has a count of ten or more. The chain uses TRBV4-2 and TRBJ1-4; D gene unclear. This CDR3 has 19 amino acids. CDR1 and CDR2 from the germline V gene are LGHNA and YNFKEQ. The V and J ends lost 3 bases and 0 bases respectively, with 20 bases between them. CDR3 amino acids: CASSQVDLKISSTNEKLFF. For the CDR3, the DNA is TGTGCCAGCAGCCAGGTAGACCTCAAAATCTCGTCAACTAATGAAAAACTGTTTTTT.

This clonotype was observed a few times. The chain employs TRBV29-1 and TRBJ2-7; 9 bases are a match to TRBD1. The CDR3 contains 16 residues. V trimming: 3 bases; J trimming: 6 bases; junction bases outside the gene matches: 15. Per germline, CDR1 SQVTM and CDR2 ANQGSEA. This CDR3 reads CSVDKGQGSPFSEQYF. The DNA for the CDR3 is TGCAGCGTTGATAAAGGACAGGGGTCACCCTTCTCCGAGCAGTACTTC.

This clonotype has at least ten counts. This chain links TRBV7-2 with TRBJ1-5; a weak D match, TRBD1 (6 bases). The V gene's germline CDR1 is SGHTA and CDR2 FQGNSA. The V end lost 10 bases, the J end lost 3 bases, and 13 bases lay between the germline ends. The CDR3 covers 13 residues. The CDR3 DNA sequence: TGTGCCACTTCGCGGGACAACAATCAGCCCCAGCATTTT. Translation gives CATSRDNNQPQHF.

The chain joins TRBV27 to TRBJ2-3; a weak D match, TRBD1 (5 bases). The CDR3 sequence is 15 residues long. CDR1 is MNHEY and CDR2 is SMNVEV in the germline V gene (reference sequence). The germline V and J ends were trimmed by 2 bases and 3 bases, with 12 bases remaining between them. CDR3 coding DNA: TGTGCCAGCAGTTTAAAGGCAGGGAAAACAGATACGCAGTATTTT. Translation gives CASSLKAGKTDTQYF.

In its sample, this clonotype was seen once. This may arise from a read error, as a much more abundant clone is one base away. The CDR3 end shows no conserved phenylalanine or tryptophan, and so a read error is likely. CDR3 sequence reads: CASSVATSGGAREQFI. The CDR3 DNA follows: TGTGCCAGCAGCGTAGCGACTAGCGGGGGGGCAAGGGAGCAGTTCATC. The chain uses TRBV9 and TRBJ2-1; 14 bases are shared with TRBD2. Losses at the gene ends were 0 bases for V and 10 bases for J; bases not matched to a gene: 6. CDR3 length: 16 residues. Germline assignment: CDR1 SGDLS and CDR2 YYNGEE.

This clonotype has a count of ten or more. The V call is TRBV11-2, the J call TRBJ1-3; maybe TRBD1 (5 bases). Per the germline V gene, CDR1 is SGHAT and CDR2 is FQNNGV. This CDR3 contains 14 residues. The V gene lost 4 bases and the J gene lost 2 bases, with 9 bases spanning the gap. CDR3 sequence: CASSSRDPGNTIYF. CDR3 DNA sequence: TGTGCCAGCAGCTCCAGGGATCCTGGAAACACCATATATTTT.

This clonotype was seen more than once but under ten times. CDR3 bases: TGTGCCAGCAGTCCGATCCGGGGGGCGAACACTGAAGCTTTCTTT. Residues: CASSPIRGANTEAFF. The V call is TRBV12-3 or TRBV12-4, the J call TRBJ1-1; tentatively, D is TRBD1 (6 bases). The CDR3 runs 15 residues. Trimming cost V 5 bases and J 1 base, with 14 bases left between them.

This clonotype has at least ten counts. The V and J genes are TRBV10-2 and TRBJ1-3; a possible D gene is TRBD1 (5 bases). The CDR3 sequence is 13 residues long. V lost 3 bases, J lost 4 bases, and 7 bases lay in between. CDR1 is WSHSY, CDR2 SAAADI, per germline. The chain's CDR3 is CASSEWDGNTIYF. DNA of the CDR3: TGCGCCAGCAGTGAATGGGACGGAAACACCATATATTTT.